Listed here is a single TCR beta chain. Its antigen is currently unknown. Germline values: CDR1 SGHVS, CDR2 FQNEAQ. The CDR3 sequence is 12 residues long. Trimming stripped 0 bases from V and 11 bases from J, with 5 bases between. The data were obtained in a study of cytomegalovirus exposure and HLA in healthy donors. The PCR made use of 60 Vbeta and 13 Jbeta primers. Clones were sequenced by immunoSEQ multiplex PCR, and TCRdb holds only the in-frame ones, with some missing. The sample lists about 150,000 clones; roughly 78% were seen once. Findings and limits, study-wide: Common viral pathogens seemed to be connected with several of the most significant clusters, according to a later analysis. While the bulk of TCR sequences proved rare, some public TCRs turned up in many donors. Sequencing likely generated an artifact that appeared as a cluster of highly shared sequence variants.

The chain has TRBV7-8 and TRBJ1-6; D gene ambiguous. The sequencing input was PBMCs. This sequence was found in a woman between 45 and 65 years old in good health and CMV-seropositive. The CDR3 DNA reads as TGTGCCAGCAGCTTAGCCGGGGCACCCCTCCACTTT. Amino acid sequence: CASSLAGAPLHF.